The rows below give T cell receptor beta chains drawn from one sample of a study of CD8 T cells in ankylosing spondylitis. TCRdb redid the calling of the 5' RACE reads with MiXCR, one entry per CDR3 protein. The sample has hundreds of thousands of distinct CDR3 sequences, about 11% seen once. Source material: blood, either unsorted or a sorted T cell fraction (not recorded which). The receptors derive from a male donor with ankylosing spondylitis. Each CDR3 is given with its conserved first and last residue. The D gene is left open where the match is weak. The listing skips clone size in some rows; elsewhere it reads once, few, many or a size class.

CDR3 DNA	CDR3 protein	CDR3 length	D gene	clone size	V gene	J gene
TGCAGCTTCTCAGGGGGCACCGGGGAGCTGTTTTTT	CSFSGGTGELFF	12	TRBD1	many	TRBV29-1	TRBJ2-2
TGTGCCAGCAGCTTAGCTGCGGGAGGGCCTTATGAGCAGTTCTTC	CASSLAAGGPYEQFF	15	TRBD2	few	TRBV7-9	TRBJ2-1
TGCAGTGCCTCCGTTAGCAATCAGCCCCAGCATTTT	CSASVSNQPQHF	12	.	.	TRBV20-1	TRBJ1-5
TGTGCCACCAGTGATTTCGGGAGTGGCTACACCTTC	CATSDFGSGYTF	12	.	few	TRBV24-1	TRBJ1-2
TGTGCCAGCAGTCTCCTACAGGGAGGATATACTGAAAAACTGTTTTTT	CASSLLQGGYTEKLFF	16	.	many	TRBV12-3/TRBV12-4	TRBJ1-4
TGCAGCGCCTCGTCAGGACTAGCGGTTAATGAGCAGTTCTTC	CSASSGLAVNEQFF	14	TRBD2	few	TRBV20-1	TRBJ2-1
TGTGCCAGCAGTTACTCCCGACCCCGGGATGAGCAGTTCTTC	CASSYSRPRDEQFF	14	.	many	TRBV6-5	TRBJ2-1
TGTGCCAGCAGCCTGTTGGGAGCGGAGCGCGAGGAGACCCAGTACTTC	CASSLLGAEREETQYF	16	.	.	TRBV7-2	TRBJ2-5
TGCGCCAGCAGCTTGAGGCCCAACTCAGCAACTAATGAAAAACTGTTTTTT	CASSLRPNSATNEKLFF	17	.	few	TRBV5-1	TRBJ1-4
TGCAGCGTTGAAGTAGTAAACAGGGGGCGTGCTTTCTTT	CSVEVVNRGRAFF	13	TRBD1	.	TRBV29-1	TRBJ1-1
TGCGCCAGCCTGGGACAGGGGGCACGGGAGCAGTACTTC	CASLGQGAREQYF	13	TRBD1	many	TRBV10-1	TRBJ2-7
TGTGCCAGCAGTCGACAGGGGGACTACATCGAGCAGTTCTTC	CASSRQGDYIEQFF	14	TRBD1	.	TRBV4-2	TRBJ2-1
TGCGCCAGCAGCCAGGAAGTCTCCTACGAGCAGTACTTC	CASSQEVSYEQYF	13	.	many	TRBV4-3	TRBJ2-7
TGTGCCAGCAGCTTCAGGATCCTTGAAGCTTTCTTT	CASSFRILEAFF	12	.	.	TRBV7-2	TRBJ1-1
TGTGCCAGCAGGCCCACTACAGGGTTTCAGGGCTACACCTTC	CASRPTTGFQGYTF	14	.	few	TRBV6-1	TRBJ1-2